This TCR beta chain emerged from a study of blood T cells in healthy people across ages. With a J-beta primer mix and a sample-barcoded 5' primer, a second PCR ran roughly 6 to 11 cycles. The authors tagged each cDNA molecule using a template-switch adaptor with 12 random nucleotides. One entry per CDR3 protein, called by TCRdb with MiXCR from the 5' RACE reads. The data contain 1.5 million to 2 million distinct CDR3 sequences, about 31% of them singletons. Trimming left V 4 bases short and J 1 base short, with 15 bases between. The CDR3 spans 17 residues. CDR1 and CDR2 from the germline V gene are SGHRS and YFSETQ. Each individual donor underwent a draw of about 11 milliliters of peripheral blood.

Sample: blood. The receptor's source is a woman under 40 in good health. The rearrangement uses TRBV5-1 and TRBJ2-6; D is possibly TRBD1 or TRBD2 (5 bases each). For the CDR3, the DNA is TGCGCCAGCAGCGGAAGGGACGGTCCTTCTGGGGCCAACGTCCTGACTTTC. Its protein is CASSGRDGPSGANVLTF.